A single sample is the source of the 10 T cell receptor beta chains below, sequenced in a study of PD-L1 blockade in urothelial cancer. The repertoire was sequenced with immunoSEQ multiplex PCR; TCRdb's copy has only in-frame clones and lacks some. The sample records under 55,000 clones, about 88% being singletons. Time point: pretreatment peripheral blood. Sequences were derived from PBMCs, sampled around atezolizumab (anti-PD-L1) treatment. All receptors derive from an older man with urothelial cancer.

The CDR3 nucleotides are TGTGCCTGGAGTCTAGATGGCACCGGGGAGCTGTTTTTT. It is translated as CAWSLDGTGELFF. The V gene is TRBV30, the J gene TRBJ2-2; D not resolved. The CDR3 covers 13 residues. The germline V gene has CDR1 GTSNPN and CDR2 SVGIG (reference sequence). Trimming stripped 2 bases from V and 4 bases from J, with 8 bases between.

The CDR3 nucleotides read TGTGCCAGTAGTATGCGGGACTCTGGGGCCAACGTCCTGACTTTC. This gives the protein CASSMRDSGANVLTF. This chain uses TRBV19 with TRBJ2-6; possibly TRBD2 for D (6 bases). This CDR3 contains 15 residues. Germline V gene lookup returns CDR1 LNHDA and CDR2 SQIVND (reference sequence). V was shortened by 3 bases and J by 0 bases, with 6 bases between the two germline ends.

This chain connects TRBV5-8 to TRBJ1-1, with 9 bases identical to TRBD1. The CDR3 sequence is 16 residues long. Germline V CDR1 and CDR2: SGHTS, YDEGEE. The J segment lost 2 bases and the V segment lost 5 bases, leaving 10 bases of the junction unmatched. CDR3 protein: CASRLTGGYLNTEAFF. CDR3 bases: TGTGCCAGCAGACTCACAGGGGGCTACCTCAACACTGAAGCTTTCTTT. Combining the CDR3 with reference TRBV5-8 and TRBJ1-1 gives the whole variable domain EAGVTQSPTHLIKTRGQQATLRCSPISGHTSVYWYQQALGLGLQFLLWYDEGEERNRGNFPPRFSGRQFPNYSSELNVNALELEDSALYLCASRLTGGYLNTEAFFGQGTRLTVV.

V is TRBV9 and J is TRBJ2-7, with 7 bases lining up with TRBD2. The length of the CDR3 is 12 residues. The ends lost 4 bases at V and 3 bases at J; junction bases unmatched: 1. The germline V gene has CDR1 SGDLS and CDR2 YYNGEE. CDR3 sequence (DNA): TGTGCCAGCAGCCCGGGAGGCTACGAGCAGTACTTC. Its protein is CASSPGGYEQYF.

DNA for the CDR3: TGTGCCAGCAGTGAATACGGACAGGGGGCGGGTGAGCAGTTCTTC. Translation: CASSEYGQGAGEQFF. This chain links TRBV25-1 with TRBJ2-1; 11 nucleotides line up with TRBD1. CDR1 is MGHDK, CDR2 SYGVNS, per germline. J lost 9 bases, V lost 0 bases, and 4 bases had no gene match. The CDR3 consists of 15 residues.

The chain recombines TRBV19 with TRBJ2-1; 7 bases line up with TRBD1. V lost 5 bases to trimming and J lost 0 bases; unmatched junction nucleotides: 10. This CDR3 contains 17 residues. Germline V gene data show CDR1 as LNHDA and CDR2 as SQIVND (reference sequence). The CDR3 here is CASSPGITGVSYNEQFF. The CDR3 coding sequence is TGTGCCAGTAGTCCCGGAATTACAGGGGTCTCCTACAATGAGCAGTTCTTC.

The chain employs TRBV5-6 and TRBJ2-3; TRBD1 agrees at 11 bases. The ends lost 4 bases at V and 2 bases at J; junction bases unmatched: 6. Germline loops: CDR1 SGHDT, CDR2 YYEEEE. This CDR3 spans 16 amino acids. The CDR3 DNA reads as TGTGCCAGCAGCCACGGACAGGGGGCGTCCACAGATACGCAGTATTTT. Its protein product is CASSHGQGASTDTQYF.

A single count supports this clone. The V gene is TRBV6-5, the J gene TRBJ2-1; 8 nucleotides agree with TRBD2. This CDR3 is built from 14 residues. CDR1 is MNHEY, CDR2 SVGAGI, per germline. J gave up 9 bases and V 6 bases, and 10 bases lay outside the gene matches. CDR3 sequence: CASRAGTSFSEQFF. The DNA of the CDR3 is TGTGCCAGCAGGGCCGGGACTAGTTTTTCTGAGCAGTTCTTC.

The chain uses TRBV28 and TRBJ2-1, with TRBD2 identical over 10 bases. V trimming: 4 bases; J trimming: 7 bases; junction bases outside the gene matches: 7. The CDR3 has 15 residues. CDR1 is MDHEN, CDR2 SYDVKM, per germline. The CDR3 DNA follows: TGTGCCAGCAGTTCCGGGACTAGCGTGGAGAATGAGCAGTTCTTC. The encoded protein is CASSSGTSVENEQFF.

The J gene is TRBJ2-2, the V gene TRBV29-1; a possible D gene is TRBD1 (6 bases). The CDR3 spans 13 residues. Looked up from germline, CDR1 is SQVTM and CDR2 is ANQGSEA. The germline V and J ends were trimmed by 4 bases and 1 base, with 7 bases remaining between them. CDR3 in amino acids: CSVAGQNTGELFF. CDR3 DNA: TGCAGCGTTGCGGGACAGAACACCGGGGAGCTGTTTTTT.